The 30 T cell receptor beta chains in this list originate from one sample, sequenced in a study of CDR3 diversity in severe acne. Via MiXCR, TCRdb re-called the PCR reads, giving one row per CDR3 protein. This table holds about 84,000 distinct CDR3 sequences, 45% to 65% found once. The specimen sequenced was blood. The origin of the receptors is a male donor in good health, without acne.

This chain links TRBV5-6 with TRBJ2-2, with D possibly being TRBD2 (6 bases). CDR1 SGHDT and CDR2 YYEEEE come from the germline V gene. The CDR3 consists of 14 residues. The V gene lost 0 bases and the J gene lost 3 bases, with 6 bases spanning the gap. As DNA, the CDR3 is TGTGCCAGCAGCTTGGCGGGGGACACCGGGGAGCTGTTTTTT. This gives the protein CASSLAGDTGELFF.

On this clonotype itself: The conserved closing phenylalanine or tryptophan is absent in this CDR3, likely reflecting a read error. No DNA is shown, since the ends of the CDR3 on it are uncertain; the CDR3 is the one TCRdb lists. V and J are TRBV10-3 and TRBJ2-5; TRBD1, the table's D call, lacks a check against the DNA. Germline CDR1 reads ENHRY; CDR2 reads SYGVKD. 16 amino acids form the CDR3, both terminal residues included. The CDR3 loop is CAIANREDNSPLHFGN.

Remarks on this clonotype: One base away lies a much larger clone, so this may be a sequencing read error. The CDR3 sequence: CATSEGTSAEQYF. CDR3 nucleotides: TGTGCCACCAGTGAAGGGACTAGCGCCGAGCAGTACTTC. The J gene is TRBJ2-7, the V gene TRBV24-1, with 10 bases aligning to TRBD2. V dropped 4 bases and J dropped 6; count of bases not matched to a gene: 2. CDR1 KGHDR and CDR2 SFDVKD come from the germline V gene. The CDR3 is made up of 13 amino acids.

For the CDR3, the DNA is TGTGCCAGCAGCCCCAGCTCCAGGACGGGGAGGGAAAACTACACCTTC. As protein: CASSPSSRTGRENYTF. This rearrangement joins TRBV9 to TRBJ1-2; D call uncertain. The V end was cut by 4 bases, the J end by 10 bases, with 26 bases between. CDR1 and CDR2 (germline): SGDLS, YYNGEE. The CDR3 extends over 16 amino acids.

The V and J genes are TRBV19 and TRBJ2-5; D perhaps matches TRBD1 (6 bases). This CDR3 has 14 residues. Per germline, CDR1 LNHDA and CDR2 SQIVND (reference sequence). Between the trimmed V and J ends, which lost 4 bases and 5 bases, there was a span of 14 bases. CDR3 amino acids: CASSSWQGLETQYF. The CDR3 nucleotides are TGTGCCAGTAGTAGCTGGCAGGGGCTGGAGACCCAGTACTTC.

The rearrangement joins TRBV29-1 to TRBJ1-1; D is unresolved. Trimming pared 3 bases from V and 6 bases from J, leaving 14 bases between. The CDR3 is made up of 13 amino acids. Germline V gives CDR1 SQVTM, CDR2 ANQGSEA. The CDR3 DNA reads as TGCAGCGTTGATAAAGGGAGAGCGTCTGAAGCTTTCTTT. Translation gives CSVDKGRASEAFF.

The chain employs TRBV15 and TRBJ2-1; 15 bases map to TRBD2. V lost 4 bases, J lost 7 bases, and 11 bases stayed unmatched. This CDR3 is 18 amino acids long. Germline-derived CDR1 and CDR2 are LNHNV and YYDKDF (reference sequence). The CDR3 is CATSTGLAGGPRGNEQFF. CDR3 bases: TGTGCCACCAGCACCGGACTAGCGGGAGGGCCTAGGGGAAATGAGCAGTTCTTC. Together with reference TRBV15 and TRBJ2-1, the CDR3 gives the full variable domain: DAMVIQNPRYQVTQFGKPVTLSCSQTLNHNVMYWYQQKSSQAPKLLFHYYDKDFNNEADTPDNFQSRRPNTSFCFLDIRSPGLGDTAMYLCATSTGLAGGPRGNEQFFGPGTRLTVL.

In its sample, this clonotype was seen many times. This chain links TRBV7-8 with TRBJ2-7; 7 bases match TRBD2. With V trimmed by 5 bases and J by 0 bases, 7 bases remained unmatched. CDR1 SGHVS and CDR2 FQNEAQ come from the germline V gene. The CDR3 consists of 15 residues. The CDR3 is CASSGERGRSYEQYF. The CDR3 DNA is TGTGCCAGCAGCGGGGAGCGGGGACGCTCCTACGAGCAGTACTTC.

This chain uses TRBV2 with TRBJ2-3; D possibly corresponds to TRBD1 (5 bases). Germline loops: CDR1 SNHLY, CDR2 FYNNEI. The CDR3 totals 16 residues. V was clipped by 6 bases and J by 5 bases, with 21 bases between them. CDR3 sequence reads: CASSFWGSQAQDTQYF. The CDR3 DNA sequence: TGTGCCAGCAGCTTCTGGGGCTCCCAGGCCCAAGATACGCAGTATTTT.

With regard to this clonotype: A much larger clonotype is one base distant, so this may be a read error. This chain connects TRBV24-1 to TRBJ2-1; TRBD2 matches 12 bases. The V gene end was trimmed by 7 bases and the J gene end by 4 bases; junction bases not matched to a gene: 4. Germline V gene sequence: CDR1 KGHDR, CDR2 SFDVKD. CDR3 length equals 15 residues. The CDR3 region has the DNA TGTGCCACCAGCCCTACTAGCGGGAGGTACAATGAGCAGTTCTTC. Translating it yields CATSPTSGRYNEQFF.

Relative to its sample, this clonotype is medium-sized (0.01 to 0.1%). This chain links TRBV24-1 with TRBJ2-7; D unresolved. The CDR3 consists of 11 residues. Between the trimmed V and J ends, which lost 6 bases and 3 bases, there was a span of 5 bases. Germline CDR1 reads KGHDR; CDR2 reads SFDVKD. CDR3 sequence: CATSQLYEQYF. CDR3 sequence (DNA): TGTGCCACCAGTCAACTCTACGAGCAGTACTTC.

In its sample, this clonotype was seen many times. The rearrangement joins TRBV24-1 to TRBJ2-7, with D possibly matching TRBD2 (5 bases). Germline CDR1 reads KGHDR; CDR2 reads SFDVKD. Trimming stripped 3 bases from V and 2 bases from J, with 7 bases between. The CDR3 extends over 13 amino acids. The CDR3 loop reads CATSDEEAYEQYF. The CDR3 region has the DNA TGTGCCACCAGTGATGAGGAGGCCTACGAGCAGTACTTC.

This chain joins TRBV2 and TRBJ2-7; TRBD2 agrees at 14 bases. This CDR3 is built from 14 residues. Germline-derived CDR1 and CDR2 are SNHLY and FYNNEI. The V and J ends lost 11 bases and 2 bases, in that order; junction bases with no gene match: 5. The CDR3 loop reads CACGLAGGTYEQYF. CDR3 DNA sequence: TGTGCCTGTGGACTAGCGGGAGGTACCTACGAGCAGTACTTC.

This clonotype has at least ten counts. The gene calls are TRBV5-8 and TRBJ2-2; 7 positions agree with TRBD1. Germline lookup yields CDR1 SGHTS and CDR2 YDEGEE. The CDR3 covers 17 residues. The trim removed 3 bases at V and 2 bases at J, leaving 10 bases unmatched. In DNA, the CDR3 is TGTGCCAGCAGCTCACTACAGGGGAGAGCCAACACCGGGGAGCTGTTTTTT. It translates to CASSSLQGRANTGELFF.

Many counts were recorded for this clonotype. CDR3 DNA sequence: TGTGCCAGCAGCCAAGATAGACGGGCGGGGGGGCCACGGAACACCGGGGAGCTGTTTTTT. It encodes CASSQDRRAGGPRNTGELFF. This chain connects TRBV4-2 to TRBJ2-2, with TRBD2 matching over 9 bases. V lost 0 bases and J lost 1; bases outside the gene matches: 12. The germline gives CDR1 LGHNA, CDR2 YNFKEQ. The CDR3 spans 20 residues.

V and J are TRBV4-1 and TRBJ1-1; D gene unclear. CDR3 length: 13 residues. The germline gives CDR1 MGHRA, CDR2 YSYEKL. Deletions cut 0 bases from V and 3 bases from J, with 5 bases between. CDR3 sequence: CASSQDMYTEAFF. The DNA of the CDR3 is TGCGCCAGCAGCCAAGATATGTACACTGAAGCTTTCTTT.

V is TRBV7-2 and J is TRBJ2-5, with a possible D match to TRBD2 (6 bases). The V end was cut by 0 bases, the J end by 2 bases, with 16 bases between. Germline V gives CDR1 SGHTA, CDR2 FQGNSA. This CDR3 comprises 17 residues. The CDR3 region is CASSLAWTNGWQETQYF. The CDR3 DNA sequence: TGTGCCAGCAGCTTAGCCTGGACTAACGGGTGGCAAGAGACCCAGTACTTC.

This clonotype was found once. This rearrangement joins TRBV20-1 to TRBJ1-1; 9 nucleotides line up with TRBD1. Germline loops: CDR1 DFQATT, CDR2 SNEGSKA (reference sequence). This CDR3 is built from 15 residues. J lost 5 bases, V lost 0 bases, and 7 bases had no gene match. CDR3: CSARDQGQGITEAFF. Here the CDR3 DNA reads TGCAGTGCTAGAGACCAAGGACAGGGGATAACTGAAGCTTTCTTT.

The rearrangement uses TRBV20-1 and TRBJ2-7; D may correspond to TRBD1 or TRBD2 (5 bases each). The V gene lost 3 bases and the J gene lost 5 bases, with 11 bases spanning the gap. Germline assignment: CDR1 DFQATT and CDR2 SNEGSKA (reference sequence). The CDR3 is 12 residues long. CDR3 coding DNA: TGCAGTGCTAGCCCCGGGACCCACGAGCAGTACTTC. Protein: CSASPGTHEQYF.

The chain links TRBV25-1 to TRBJ1-2; D is unresolved. This CDR3 has 15 amino acids. Trimming shortened V by 4 bases and J by 3 bases, and 15 bases separated the two germline ends. From germline, CDR1 is MGHDK and CDR2 SYGVNS. The CDR3 DNA reads as TGTGCCAGCAGTGCTACAGCAACCGGGGACTATGGCTACACCTTC. Translated: CASSATATGDYGYTF.

The rearrangement uses TRBV7-3 and TRBJ1-1, with 12 bases identical to TRBD1. The CDR3 consists of 14 residues. J gave up 9 bases and V 4 bases, and 6 bases lay outside the gene matches. Germline lookup yields CDR1 SGHTA and CDR2 FQGTGA. For the CDR3, the DNA is TGTGCCAGCAGCTCGGGGACAGGGGGCGAAAAAGCTTTCTTT. It encodes CASSSGTGGEKAFF.

The V call is TRBV20-1, the J call TRBJ2-7; D unresolved. This CDR3 comprises 15 residues. The germline gives CDR1 DFQATT, CDR2 SNEGSKA (reference sequence). V lost 0 bases to trimming and J lost 0 bases, with 12 bases between them. CDR3 sequence (DNA): TGCAGTGCTAGAGAACCGGTCGGCGCCTCCTACGAGCAGTACTTC. Residues: CSAREPVGASYEQYF.

Ten or more counts support this clonotype. The gene calls are TRBV7-3 and TRBJ2-3; D could derive from TRBD1 or TRBD2 (6 bases each). Germline lookup yields CDR1 SGHTA and CDR2 FQGTGA. The CDR3 runs to 16 residues. V lost 1 base and J lost 3, with 14 bases in between. The CDR3 DNA reads as TGTGCCAGCAGCTTAATCCCCGGGGGCGGGACAGATACGCAGTATTTT. Its protein is CASSLIPGGGTDTQYF.

This clonotype came up many times. The gene calls are TRBV6-4 and TRBJ2-2; D possibly corresponds to TRBD1 (5 bases). V was shortened by 2 bases and J by 5 bases, with 9 bases between the two germline ends. CDR1 and CDR2 from the germline V gene are MRHNA and SNTAGT. The CDR3 is made up of 14 amino acids. The chain's CDR3 is CASSDDGATGELFF. Written as DNA, the CDR3 is TGTGCCAGCAGTGACGATGGGGCAACCGGGGAGCTGTTTTTT.

Concerning this clonotype: This clone may be a read error of a much larger clone one base away. V and J are TRBV28 and TRBJ1-2; a weak D match, TRBD1 (5 bases). The V end lost 8 bases, the J end lost 5 bases, and 12 bases lay between the germline ends. Per germline, CDR1 MDHEN and CDR2 SYDVKM. CDR3 length: 12 amino acids. The CDR3 region has the DNA TGTGCCAGCGGACCGTCAGGGTATGGCTACACCTTC. Translation gives CASGPSGYGYTF.

This clonotype was seen ten or more times. The rearrangement joins TRBV6-2 or TRBV6-3 to TRBJ1-1; the match to TRBD1 covers 7 bases. V gave up 4 bases and J gave up 4 bases; unmatched junction bases: 6. There are 14 residues in the CDR3. The germline V gene encodes CDR1 MNHEY and CDR2 SVGEGT. The CDR3, as DNA: TGTGCCAGCAGTTCCGGGAACAGGGGCACTGAAGCTTTCTTT. Translation: CASSSGNRGTEAFF.

The chain is built from TRBV27 and TRBJ1-1; no definite D call. This CDR3 is 13 amino acids long. Between the trimmed V and J ends, which lost 5 bases and 5 bases, there was a span of 12 bases. Germline CDR1 and CDR2: MNHEY and SMNVEV (reference sequence). This CDR3 reads CASSTNTQTEAFF. The CDR3 nucleotides are TGTGCCAGCAGTACCAATACACAAACTGAAGCTTTCTTT.

The gene calls are TRBV29-1 and TRBJ1-1; D ambiguous. CDR3 size: 12 residues. Trimming left V 4 bases short and J 1 base short, with 7 bases between. CDR1 is SQVTM and CDR2 is ANQGSEA in the germline V gene. Here the CDR3 DNA reads TGCAGCGTTGCTTCGGGGAACACTGAAGCTTTCTTT. Protein: CSVASGNTEAFF.

This clonotype was observed many times. This chain links TRBV30 with TRBJ1-1; tentative D call: TRBD1 (5 bases). The CDR3 consists of 13 residues. V was shortened by 4 bases and J by 1 base, with 10 bases between the two germline ends. Germline V gene lookup returns CDR1 GTSNPN and CDR2 SVGIG (reference sequence). CDR3 DNA: TGTGCCTGGATTTCAACAGGGAACACTGAAGCTTTCTTT. Its translation: CAWISTGNTEAFF.

The chain recombines TRBV7-3 with TRBJ2-3, with D possibly TRBD2 on 5 matching bases. Germline CDR1 and CDR2: SGHTA and FQGTGA. The CDR3 extends over 14 amino acids. Between the trimmed V and J ends, which lost 5 bases and 3 bases, there was a span of 12 bases. This chain's CDR3 is CASSVSPGTDTQYF. In nucleotides, the CDR3 is TGTGCCAGCAGCGTCAGCCCGGGGACAGATACGCAGTATTTT. Filled out from reference TRBV7-3 and TRBJ2-3, the complete variable domain reads GAGVSQTPSNKVTEKGKYVELRCDPISGHTALYWYRQSLGQGPEFLIYFQGTGAADDSGLPNDRFFAVRPEGSVSTLKIQRTERGDSAVYLCASSVSPGTDTQYFGPGTRLTVL.